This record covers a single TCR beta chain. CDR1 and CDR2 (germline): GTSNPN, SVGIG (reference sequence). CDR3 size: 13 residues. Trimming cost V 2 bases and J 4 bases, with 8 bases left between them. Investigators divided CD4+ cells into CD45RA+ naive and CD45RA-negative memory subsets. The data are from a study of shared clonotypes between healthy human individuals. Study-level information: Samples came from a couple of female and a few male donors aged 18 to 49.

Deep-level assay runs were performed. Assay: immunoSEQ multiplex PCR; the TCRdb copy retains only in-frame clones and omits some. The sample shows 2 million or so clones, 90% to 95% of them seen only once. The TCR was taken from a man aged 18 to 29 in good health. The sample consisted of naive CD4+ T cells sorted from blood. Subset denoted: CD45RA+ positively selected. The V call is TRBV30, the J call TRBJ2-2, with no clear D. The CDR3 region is CAWSTQFTGELFF. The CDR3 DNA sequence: TGTGCCTGGAGTACCCAGTTCACCGGGGAGCTGTTTTTT. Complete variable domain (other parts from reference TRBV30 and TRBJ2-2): SQTIHQWPATLVQPVGSPLSLECTVEGTSNPNLYWYRQAAGRGLQLLFYSVGIGQISSEVPQNLSASRPQDRQFILSSKKLLLSDSGFYLCAWSTQFTGELFFGEGSRLTVL.